One sample yielded the 19 T cell receptor beta chains listed below, sequenced in a study of blood T cell repertoires in COVID-19. The data were produced by immunoSEQ multiplex PCR, yet TCRdb's version contains in-frame clones alone and is incomplete. The data show around 130,000 clones, about 80% seen once. The sequenced sample consisted of peripheral blood. Receptors were obtained from a human donor in a cohort sampled during active COVID-19.

This chain connects TRBV11-3 to TRBJ2-3; TRBD1 agrees at 7 bases. Germline CDR1 reads SGHNT; CDR2 reads YENEEA. V gave up 5 bases and J gave up 6 bases; unmatched junction bases: 5. The CDR3 has 13 amino acids. The CDR3 coding sequence is TGTGCCAGCAGCGTAAGGGGGCAGGATACGCAGTATTTT. It is translated as CASSVRGQDTQYF.

This chain uses TRBV5-1 with TRBJ2-3, with TRBD2 matching over 7 bases. Germline CDR1 reads SGHRS; CDR2 reads YFSETQ. The V and J ends lost 4 bases and 2 bases, in that order; junction bases with no gene match: 4. The CDR3 consists of 14 residues. The CDR3 region has the DNA TGCGCCAGCAGCGGGGGGGACGACACAGATACGCAGTATTTT. Protein: CASSGGDDTDTQYF.

This clone came up once. This sequence joins TRBV10-2 and TRBJ1-1; D is unclear. CDR3 length: 13 residues. V was clipped by 3 bases and J by 1 base, with 6 bases between them. Germline values: CDR1 WSHSY, CDR2 SAAADI. The CDR3 DNA sequence: TGCGCCAGCAGTGAAGTAGAGAACACTGAAGCTTTCTTT. Translation gives CASSEVENTEAFF.

V usage is TRBV6-5 and J usage is TRBJ2-3, with D possibly being TRBD1 (5 bases). V dropped 6 bases and J dropped 5 bases, with 15 bases sitting between them. This CDR3 spans 14 amino acids. Germline CDR1 and CDR2: MNHEY and SVGAGI. Here the CDR3 DNA reads TGTGCCAGCAGCCGCCCCAGGGCCGAAGATACGCAGTATTTT. Translated, it gives CASSRPRAEDTQYF.

This clone showed up just a few times. The chain combines TRBV18 with TRBJ1-2; 9 bases are shared with TRBD1. Germline V gene lookup returns CDR1 KGHSH and CDR2 LQKENI. There are 14 residues in the CDR3. The junction had 10 bases not matched to a gene; V was cut back by 6 bases and J by 8 bases. CDR3 DNA sequence: TGTGCCAGCTCCCCCGGGACAGGGTCGGTCGGCTACACCTTC. It encodes CASSPGTGSVGYTF.

V gene TRBV5-1 combines with J gene TRBJ1-1, with no clear D. CDR1 is SGHRS and CDR2 is YFSETQ in the germline V gene. The V end lost 6 bases, the J end lost 1 base, and 13 bases lay between the germline ends. The CDR3 sequence is 14 residues long. The CDR3 here is CASNWAGGNTEAFF. CDR3 coding DNA: TGCGCCAGCAATTGGGCAGGAGGGAACACTGAAGCTTTCTTT.

The V and J genes are TRBV29-1 and TRBJ2-2; D not certain. The CDR3 has 13 amino acids. From germline, CDR1 is SQVTM and CDR2 ANQGSEA. The V end lost 4 bases, the J end lost 5 bases, and 11 bases lay between the germline ends. In nucleotides, the CDR3 is TGCAGCGTTGTGGGCAGTCGAACCGGGGAGCTGTTTTTT. Its translation is CSVVGSRTGELFF.

The V call is TRBV6-2 or TRBV6-3, the J call TRBJ1-5; D remains ambiguous. Germline values: CDR1 MNHEY, CDR2 SVGEGT. This CDR3 is 19 amino acids long. Trimming shortened V by 0 bases and J by 4 bases, and 22 bases separated the two germline ends. The DNA for the CDR3 is TGTGCCAGCAGTTACTCCGCAGGTTTAAGCGGAGTGGAGAATCAGCCCCAGCATTTT. Its translation is CASSYSAGLSGVENQPQHF.

The rearrangement joins TRBV9 to TRBJ1-6; tentatively, D is TRBD1 (6 bases). Germline assignment: CDR1 SGDLS and CDR2 YYNGEE. The CDR3 totals 14 residues. V was cut by 1 base and J by 10 bases, with 12 bases left in between. The CDR3: CASSVLGAGSPLHF. The CDR3 DNA follows: TGTGCCAGCAGCGTACTGGGGGCTGGGTCACCCCTCCACTTT.

This clone appeared a few times. This sequence joins TRBV11-2 and TRBJ2-5; TRBD1 aligns across 7 bases. After removal of 5 bases from V and 1 base from J, the junction contained 4 bases not matched to a gene. Germline V gene sequence: CDR1 SGHAT, CDR2 FQNNGV. CDR3 length equals 14 residues. The CDR3 protein is CASSRGQLQETQYF. CDR3 nucleotide sequence: TGTGCCAGCAGCCGGGGACAGCTCCAAGAGACCCAGTACTTC. Supplemented by reference TRBV11-2 and TRBJ2-5, the full variable domain reads EAGVAQSPRYKIIEKRQSVAFWCNPISGHATLYWYQQILGQGPKLLIQFQNNGVVDDSQLPKDRFSAERLKGVDSTLKIQPAKLEDSAVYLCASSRGQLQETQYFGPGTRLLVL.

This clone has more than one count but fewer than ten. The rearrangement uses TRBV20-1 and TRBJ2-1, with TRBD2 identical over 8 bases. This CDR3 is built from 14 residues. The junction had 7 bases not matched to a gene; V was cut back by 3 bases and J by 6 bases. Per germline, CDR1 DFQATT and CDR2 SNEGSKA (reference sequence). For the CDR3, the DNA is TGCAGTGCTAGTCCCCAGCGGGGGCTCAATGAGCAGTTCTTC. This translates into CSASPQRGLNEQFF.

V usage is TRBV20-1 and J usage is TRBJ1-1; D ambiguous. This CDR3 comprises 11 residues. Deletions cut 0 bases from V and 10 bases from J, with 9 bases between. Germline assignment: CDR1 DFQATT and CDR2 SNEGSKA (reference sequence). Here the CDR3 reads CSAREEDRAFF. The CDR3 DNA reads TGCAGTGCTAGAGAGGAGGACCGAGCTTTCTTT.

V is TRBV5-4 and J is TRBJ1-1; D not resolved. CDR1 is SGHNT and CDR2 is YYREEE in the germline V gene (reference sequence). CDR3 size: 14 residues. Trimming stripped 3 bases from V and 5 bases from J, with 14 bases between. The CDR3 region has the DNA TGTGCCAGCAGCTGGTCGGGAGGGCGGACTGAAGCTTTCTTT. This translates into CASSWSGGRTEAFF.

V is TRBV27 and J is TRBJ1-2; 11 nucleotides match TRBD1. Germline trimming cut 3 bases from V and 4 bases from J; bases unmatched to any gene: 7. Germline CDR1 MNHEY, CDR2 SMNVEV (reference sequence). This CDR3 has 16 residues. DNA of the CDR3: TGTGCCAGCAGTTTGAAACGGGGACAGGGGGTCTATGGCTACACCTTC. This gives the protein CASSLKRGQGVYGYTF.

The chain employs TRBV7-9 and TRBJ2-7; 8 bases are a match to TRBD1. This CDR3 is 14 amino acids long. Trimming took 5 bases from V and 9 from J; bases not matched to a gene: 12. CDR1 and CDR2 (germline): SEHNR, FQNEAQ (reference sequence). The CDR3 loop is CASSPPGQALAQYF. In nucleotides, the CDR3 is TGTGCCAGCAGCCCGCCGGGACAGGCCTTGGCGCAGTACTTC.

The rearrangement links TRBV21-1 to TRBJ2-5; TRBD2, the table's D call, lacks a check against the DNA. TRBV21-1 is annotated as a pseudogene. This CDR3 has 17 amino acids. In nucleotides, the CDR3 is TGTGCCAGCAGCAAGGGGCGGAGGGGAGGACTACAAGAGACCCAGTACTTC. Its translation is CASSKGRRGGLQETQYF.

CDR3 in amino acids: CASSQDQPGGAFF. The CDR3 bases are TGCGCCAGCAGCCAAGACCAACCTGGGGGGGCTTTCTTT. J is TRBJ1-1 and V is TRBV4-1; tentative D call: TRBD1 (5 bases). CDR1 is MGHRA, CDR2 YSYEKL, per germline. The CDR3 length is 13 residues. V shed 0 bases and J shed 11 bases, with 13 bases lying between them.

A few counts support this clone. This sequence joins TRBV6-5 and TRBJ1-1; D is uncertain. V lost 6 bases, J lost 0 bases, and 11 bases lay in between. There are 14 residues in the CDR3. Germline V gene sequence: CDR1 MNHEY, CDR2 SVGAGI. The DNA for the CDR3 is TGTGCCAGCAGCGCCGGGTGGGTGAACACTGAAGCTTTCTTT. Translating it yields CASSAGWVNTEAFF.

Only a few counts were recorded for this clone. The chain employs TRBV2 and TRBJ2-1, with D unclear. V shed 0 bases and J shed 4 bases, with 7 bases lying between them. Germline V lookup: CDR1 SNHLY, CDR2 FYNNEI. The CDR3 length is 14 residues. The DNA of the CDR3 is TGTGCCAGCAGTGAAGCTGGGCCGTACAATGAGCAGTTCTTC. This translates into CASSEAGPYNEQFF.